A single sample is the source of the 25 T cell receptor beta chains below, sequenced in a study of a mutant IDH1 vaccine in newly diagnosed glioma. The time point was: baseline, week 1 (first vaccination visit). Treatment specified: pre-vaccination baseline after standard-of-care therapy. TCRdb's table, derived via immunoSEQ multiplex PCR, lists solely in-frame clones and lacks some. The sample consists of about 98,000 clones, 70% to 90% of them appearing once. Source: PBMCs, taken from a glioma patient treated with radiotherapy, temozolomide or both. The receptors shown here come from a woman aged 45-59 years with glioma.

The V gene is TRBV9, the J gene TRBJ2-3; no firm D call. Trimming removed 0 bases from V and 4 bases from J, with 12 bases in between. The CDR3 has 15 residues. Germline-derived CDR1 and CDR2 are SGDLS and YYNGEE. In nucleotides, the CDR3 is TGTGCCAGCAGCGTAGGGCTTCTGCCCGCAGATACGCAGTATTTT. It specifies CASSVGLLPADTQYF.

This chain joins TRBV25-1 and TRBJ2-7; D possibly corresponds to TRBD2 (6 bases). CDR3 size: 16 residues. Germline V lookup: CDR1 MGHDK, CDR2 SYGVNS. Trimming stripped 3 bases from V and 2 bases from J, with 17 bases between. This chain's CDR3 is CASSDPWAGGAYEQYF. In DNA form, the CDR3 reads TGTGCCAGCAGTGACCCCTGGGCCGGAGGGGCCTACGAGCAGTACTTC.

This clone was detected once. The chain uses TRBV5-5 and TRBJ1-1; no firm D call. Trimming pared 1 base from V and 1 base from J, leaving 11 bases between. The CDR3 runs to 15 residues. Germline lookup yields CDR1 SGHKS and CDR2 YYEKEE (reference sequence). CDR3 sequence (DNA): TGTGCCAGCAGCTTGCGTGGCTTAGAGAACACTGAAGCTTTCTTT. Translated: CASSLRGLENTEAFF.

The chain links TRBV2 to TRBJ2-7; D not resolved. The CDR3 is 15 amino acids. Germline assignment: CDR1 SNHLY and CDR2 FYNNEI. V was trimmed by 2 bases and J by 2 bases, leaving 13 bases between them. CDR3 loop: CASSERLLGAYEQYF. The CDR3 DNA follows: TGTGCCAGCAGTGAACGTCTGCTTGGGGCCTACGAGCAGTACTTC. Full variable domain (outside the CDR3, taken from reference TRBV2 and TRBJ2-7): EPEVTQTPSHQVTQMGQEVILRCVPISNHLYFYWYRQILGQKVEFLVSFYNNEISEKSEIFDDQFSVERPDGSNFTLKIRSTKLEDSAMYFCASSERLLGAYEQYFGPGTRLTVT.

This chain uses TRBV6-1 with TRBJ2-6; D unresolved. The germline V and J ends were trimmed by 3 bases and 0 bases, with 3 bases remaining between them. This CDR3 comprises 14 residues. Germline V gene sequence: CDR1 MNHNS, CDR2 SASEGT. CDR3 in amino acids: CASSDASGANVLTF. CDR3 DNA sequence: TGTGCCAGCAGTGACGCCTCTGGGGCCAACGTCCTGACTTTC.

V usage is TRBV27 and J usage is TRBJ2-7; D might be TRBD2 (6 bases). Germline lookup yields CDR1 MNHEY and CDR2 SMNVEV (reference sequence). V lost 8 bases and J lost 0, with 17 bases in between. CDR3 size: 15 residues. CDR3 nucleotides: TGTGCCAGCTCGCGGGGTCTCGGGTACTCCTACGAGCAGTACTTC. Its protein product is CASSRGLGYSYEQYF.

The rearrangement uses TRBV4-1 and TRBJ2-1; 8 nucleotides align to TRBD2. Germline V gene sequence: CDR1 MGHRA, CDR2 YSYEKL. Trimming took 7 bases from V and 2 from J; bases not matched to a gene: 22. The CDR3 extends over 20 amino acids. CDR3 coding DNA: TGCGCCAGCACTATAAAGAAAGGTAGAGCGGGAGATAGGACCTACAATGAGCAGTTCTTC. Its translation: CASTIKKGRAGDRTYNEQFF.

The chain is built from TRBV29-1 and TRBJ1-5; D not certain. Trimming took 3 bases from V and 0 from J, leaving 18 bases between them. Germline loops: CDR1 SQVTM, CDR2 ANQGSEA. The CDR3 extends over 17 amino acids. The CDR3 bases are TGCAGCGTTGAGCTTTGGAGTCCGAGAAATAGCAATCAGCCCCAGCATTTT. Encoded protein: CSVELWSPRNSNQPQHF.

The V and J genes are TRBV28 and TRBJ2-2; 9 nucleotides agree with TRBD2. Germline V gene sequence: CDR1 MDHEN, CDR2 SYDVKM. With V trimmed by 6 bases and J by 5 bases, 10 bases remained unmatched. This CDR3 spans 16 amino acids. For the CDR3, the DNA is TGTGCCAGCAGGATCTTACTAGCGGGTCGGACCGGGGAGCTGTTTTTT. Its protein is CASRILLAGRTGELFF.

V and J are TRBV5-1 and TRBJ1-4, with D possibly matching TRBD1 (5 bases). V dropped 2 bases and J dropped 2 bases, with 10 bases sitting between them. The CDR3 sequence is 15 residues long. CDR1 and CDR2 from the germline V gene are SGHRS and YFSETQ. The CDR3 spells CASSFGGSTNEKLFF. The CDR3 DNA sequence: TGCGCCAGCAGCTTTGGGGGATCGACTAATGAAAAACTGTTTTTT.

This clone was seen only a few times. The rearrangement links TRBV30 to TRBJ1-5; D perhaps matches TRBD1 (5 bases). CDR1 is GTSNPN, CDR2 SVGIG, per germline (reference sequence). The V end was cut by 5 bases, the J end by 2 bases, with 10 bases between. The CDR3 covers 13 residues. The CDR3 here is CAWQGTRNQPQHF. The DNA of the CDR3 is TGTGCCTGGCAGGGAACTCGCAATCAGCCCCAGCATTTT.

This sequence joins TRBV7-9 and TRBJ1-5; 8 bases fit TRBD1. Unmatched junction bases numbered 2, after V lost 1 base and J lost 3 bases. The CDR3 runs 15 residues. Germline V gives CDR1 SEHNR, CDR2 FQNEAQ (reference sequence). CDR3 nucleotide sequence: TGTGCCAGCAGCTTAGGGGGACAGGACAATCAGCCCCAGCATTTT. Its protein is CASSLGGQDNQPQHF.

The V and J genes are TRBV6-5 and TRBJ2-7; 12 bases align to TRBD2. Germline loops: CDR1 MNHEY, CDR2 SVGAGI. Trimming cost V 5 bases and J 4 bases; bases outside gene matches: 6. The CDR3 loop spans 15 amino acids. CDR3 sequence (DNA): TGTGCCAGCAGTGCGCCGGGACTAGCGGGTTACGAGCAGTACTTC. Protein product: CASSAPGLAGYEQYF.

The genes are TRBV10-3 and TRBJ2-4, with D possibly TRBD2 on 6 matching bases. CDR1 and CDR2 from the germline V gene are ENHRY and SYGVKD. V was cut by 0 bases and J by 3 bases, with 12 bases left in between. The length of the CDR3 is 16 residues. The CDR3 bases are TGTGCCATCAGTGAGTCTGGGGGGAGAGGCAAAAACATTCAGTACTTC. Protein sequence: CAISESGGRGKNIQYF.

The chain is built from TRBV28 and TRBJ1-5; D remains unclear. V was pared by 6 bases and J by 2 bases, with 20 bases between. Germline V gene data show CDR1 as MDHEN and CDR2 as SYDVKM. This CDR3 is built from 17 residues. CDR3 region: CASRIAVQRVGNQPQHF. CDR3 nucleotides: TGTGCCAGCAGAATAGCTGTCCAAAGGGTTGGCAATCAGCCCCAGCATTTT.

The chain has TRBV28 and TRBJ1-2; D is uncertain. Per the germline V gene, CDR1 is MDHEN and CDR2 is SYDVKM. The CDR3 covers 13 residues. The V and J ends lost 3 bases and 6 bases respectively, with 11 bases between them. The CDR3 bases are TGTGCCAGCAGTTTTCAAGGGTTTGATGGCTACACCTTC. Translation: CASSFQGFDGYTF.

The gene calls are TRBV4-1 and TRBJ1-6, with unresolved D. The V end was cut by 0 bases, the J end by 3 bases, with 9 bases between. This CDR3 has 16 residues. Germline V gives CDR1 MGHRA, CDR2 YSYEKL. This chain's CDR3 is CASSQDTAYYNSPLHF. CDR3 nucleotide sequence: TGCGCCAGCAGCCAAGATACGGCTTACTATAATTCACCCCTCCACTTT.

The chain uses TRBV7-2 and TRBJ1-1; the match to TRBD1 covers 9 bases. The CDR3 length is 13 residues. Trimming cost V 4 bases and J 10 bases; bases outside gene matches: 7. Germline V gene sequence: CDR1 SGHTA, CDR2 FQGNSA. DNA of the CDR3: TGTGCCAGCAGCTCGAACAGGGGGCCCGGAGCTTTCTTT. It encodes CASSSNRGPGAFF.

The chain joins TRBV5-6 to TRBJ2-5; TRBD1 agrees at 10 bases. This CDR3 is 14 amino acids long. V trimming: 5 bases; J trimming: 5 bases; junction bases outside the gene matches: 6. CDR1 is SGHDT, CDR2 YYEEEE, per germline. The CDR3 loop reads CASSLGQGVETQYF. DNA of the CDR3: TGTGCCAGCAGTCTAGGACAGGGGGTGGAGACCCAGTACTTC.

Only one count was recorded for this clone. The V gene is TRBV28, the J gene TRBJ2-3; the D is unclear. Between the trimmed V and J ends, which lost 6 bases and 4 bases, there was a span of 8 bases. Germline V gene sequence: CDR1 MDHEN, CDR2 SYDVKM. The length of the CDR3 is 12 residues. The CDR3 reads CASSPVADTQYF. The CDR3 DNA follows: TGTGCCAGCAGCCCCGTGGCAGATACGCAGTATTTT.

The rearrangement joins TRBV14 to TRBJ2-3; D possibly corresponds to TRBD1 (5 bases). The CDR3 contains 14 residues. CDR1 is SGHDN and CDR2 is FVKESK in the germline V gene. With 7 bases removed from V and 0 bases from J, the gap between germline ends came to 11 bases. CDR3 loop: CASKGPVSTDTQYF. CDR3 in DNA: TGTGCCAGCAAGGGGCCAGTCAGCACAGATACGCAGTATTTT.

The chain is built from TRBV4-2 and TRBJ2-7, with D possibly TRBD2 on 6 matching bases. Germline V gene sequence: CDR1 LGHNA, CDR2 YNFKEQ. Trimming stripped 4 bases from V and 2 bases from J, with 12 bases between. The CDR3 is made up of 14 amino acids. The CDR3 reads CASSPGDSAYEQYF. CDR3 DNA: TGTGCCAGCAGCCCGGGGGACTCTGCCTACGAGCAGTACTTC.

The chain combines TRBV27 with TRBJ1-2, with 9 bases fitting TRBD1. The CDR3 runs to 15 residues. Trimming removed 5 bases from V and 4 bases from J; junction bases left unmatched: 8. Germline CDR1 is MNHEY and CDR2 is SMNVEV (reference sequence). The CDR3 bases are TGTGCCAGCAGTCCATTCCAGACAGGGGGCTATGGCTACACCTTC. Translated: CASSPFQTGGYGYTF.

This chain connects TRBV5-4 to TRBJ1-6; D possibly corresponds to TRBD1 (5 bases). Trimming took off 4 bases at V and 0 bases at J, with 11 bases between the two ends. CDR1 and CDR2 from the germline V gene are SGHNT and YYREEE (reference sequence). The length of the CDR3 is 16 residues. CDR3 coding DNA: TGTGCCAGCAGCCCAGGGCAAAGCTCCTATAATTCACCCCTCCACTTT. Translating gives CASSPGQSSYNSPLHF.

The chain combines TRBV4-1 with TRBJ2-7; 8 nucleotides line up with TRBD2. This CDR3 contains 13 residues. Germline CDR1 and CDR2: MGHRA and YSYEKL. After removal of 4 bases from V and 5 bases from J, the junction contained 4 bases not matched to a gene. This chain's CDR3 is CASSRGGLDEQYF. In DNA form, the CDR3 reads TGCGCCAGCAGCCGCGGGGGGCTGGACGAGCAGTACTTC.